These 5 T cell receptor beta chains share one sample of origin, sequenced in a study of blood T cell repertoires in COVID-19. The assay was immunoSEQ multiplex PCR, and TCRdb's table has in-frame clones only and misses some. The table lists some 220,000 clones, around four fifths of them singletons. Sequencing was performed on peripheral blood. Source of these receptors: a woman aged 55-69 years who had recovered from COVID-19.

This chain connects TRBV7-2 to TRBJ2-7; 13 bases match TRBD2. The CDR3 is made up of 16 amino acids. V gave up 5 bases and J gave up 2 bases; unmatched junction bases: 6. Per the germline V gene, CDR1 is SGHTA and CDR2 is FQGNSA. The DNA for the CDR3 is TGTGCCAGCAGCGTTGGGACTAGCGGGGCACCCTACGAGCAGTACTTC. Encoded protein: CASSVGTSGAPYEQYF.

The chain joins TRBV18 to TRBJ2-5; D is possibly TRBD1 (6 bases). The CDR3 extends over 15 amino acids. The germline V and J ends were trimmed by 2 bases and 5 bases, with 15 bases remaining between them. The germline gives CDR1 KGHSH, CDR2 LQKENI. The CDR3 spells CASSPWAGVDETQYF. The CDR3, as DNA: TGTGCCAGCTCACCATGGGCAGGGGTGGATGAGACCCAGTACTTC.

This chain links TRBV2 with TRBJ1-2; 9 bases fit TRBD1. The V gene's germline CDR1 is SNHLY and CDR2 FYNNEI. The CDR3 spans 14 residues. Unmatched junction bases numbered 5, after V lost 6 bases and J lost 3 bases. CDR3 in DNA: TGTGCCAGCAGGGACAGGGGATTGGACTATGGCTACACCTTC. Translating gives CASRDRGLDYGYTF.

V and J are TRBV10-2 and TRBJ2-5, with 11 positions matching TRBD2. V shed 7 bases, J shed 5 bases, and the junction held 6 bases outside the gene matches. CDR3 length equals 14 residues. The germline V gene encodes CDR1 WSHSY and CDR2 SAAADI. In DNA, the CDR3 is TGCGCCAGCAATTTAGCGGGGGGGGAGGAGACCCAGTACTTC. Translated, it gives CASNLAGGEETQYF.

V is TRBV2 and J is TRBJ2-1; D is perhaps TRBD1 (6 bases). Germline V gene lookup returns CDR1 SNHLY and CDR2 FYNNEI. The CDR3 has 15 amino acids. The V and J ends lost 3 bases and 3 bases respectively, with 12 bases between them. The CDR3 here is CASSEGRGYYNEQFF. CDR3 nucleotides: TGTGCCAGCAGTGAGGGCAGGGGTTACTACAATGAGCAGTTCTTC.